Below are 7 T cell receptor beta chains sequenced from a single sample in a study of OX40 agonist ivuxolimab in advanced cancers. The method behind the library was the immunoSEQ multiplex PCR assay. The table comes from immuneACCESS by way of TCRdb, which keeps in-frame sequences with V and J called. Part of the clones is missing from these tables; in studies checked, under half for an unresolved V gene and the rest for unknown reasons. Here the sample has more than 50,000 clones; 70% to 85% occur a single time. The ten largest clones represent approximately 13% of the sample. The starting material was CD4+ or CD8+ T cells sorted from blood, obtained in a trial of the OX40 agonist ivuxolimab. The receptors derive from an adult with an advanced solid tumor such as melanoma, head and neck, liver or kidney cancer.

The V and J genes are TRBV6-1 and TRBJ2-1; D may be TRBD2 (5 bases). This CDR3 spans 15 amino acids. With 8 bases removed from V and 2 bases from J, the gap between germline ends came to 16 bases. Per germline, CDR1 MNHNS and CDR2 SASEGT. The CDR3 region is CASEGRAGPYNEQFF. The CDR3 nucleotides are TGTGCCAGCGAGGGCCGGGCAGGACCCTACAATGAGCAGTTCTTC.

The chain has TRBV5-4 and TRBJ1-2; no firm D call. The length of the CDR3 is 14 residues. Germline V CDR1 and CDR2: SGHNT, YYREEE (reference sequence). V was pared by 0 bases and J by 7 bases, with 13 bases between. CDR3 bases: TGTGCCAGCAGCTTGGCGTACGAGTCAGTTGGCTACACCTTC. The encoded protein is CASSLAYESVGYTF.

The chain recombines TRBV25-1 with TRBJ2-3, with 7 bases matching TRBD2. CDR3 length equals 16 residues. Germline V gives CDR1 MGHDK, CDR2 SYGVNS. Trimming took 4 bases from V and 4 from J; bases not matched to a gene: 11. The CDR3 DNA reads TGTGCCAGCAGTGGTCGGGTAGCGGGTTCCCCAGATACGCAGTATTTT. It codes for CASSGRVAGSPDTQYF.

CDR3 region: CASSTHISNQPQHF. In DNA form, the CDR3 reads TGTGCCAGCAGTACACATATCAGCAATCAGCCCCAGCATTTT. This sequence joins TRBV6-1 and TRBJ1-5, with D unclear. Per the germline V gene, CDR1 is MNHNS and CDR2 is SASEGT. The CDR3 extends over 14 amino acids. V lost 5 bases and J lost 1, with 9 bases in between.

V gene TRBV6-5 combines with J gene TRBJ2-7; either TRBD1 or TRBD2 may fit D (5 bases each). CDR1 and CDR2 from the germline V gene are MNHEY and SVGAGI. CDR3 length: 14 residues. Trimming stripped 4 bases from V and 0 bases from J, with 10 bases between. The CDR3 nucleotides read TGTGCCAGCAGTTTGAAGGGGAGCTCCTACGAGCAGTACTTC. This codes for CASSLKGSSYEQYF.

The chain has TRBV12-2 and TRBJ2-7. TRBV12-2 is a listed pseudogene. This CDR3 has 14 residues. The DNA for the CDR3 is TGTGCAAGTCGCTTAGCGAACCCCTCCTACGAGCAGTACTTC. This sequence encodes CASRLANPSYEQYF.

This chain connects TRBV5-1 to TRBJ2-3; 10 nucleotides line up with TRBD2. Per germline, CDR1 SGHRS and CDR2 YFSETQ. V dropped 2 bases and J dropped 2; count of bases not matched to a gene: 11. The CDR3 length is 18 residues. CDR3 sequence: CASSFFPAGGSSTDTQYF. CDR3 nucleotide sequence: TGCGCCAGCAGCTTTTTTCCAGCGGGAGGGTCATCCACAGATACGCAGTATTTT. Based on the CDR3 plus reference TRBV5-1 and TRBJ2-3, the full variable domain is KAGVTQTPRYLIKTRGQQVTLSCSPISGHRSVSWYQQTPGQGLQFLFEYFSETQRNKGNFPGRFSGRQFSNSRSEMNVSTLELGDSALYLCASSFFPAGGSSTDTQYFGPGTRLTVL.